This T cell receptor beta chain was identified during a study of identical twins. This CDR3 comprises 15 residues. Germline V gene sequence: CDR1 SGHTA, CDR2 FQGTGA. V lost 5 bases and J lost 2, with 15 bases in between. MiXCR, applied by TCRdb to the 5' RACE reads, yields one record per CDR3 protein. The sample holds over 550,000 distinct CDR3 sequences, 7% to 7.5% seen once. The sample holds a few counts of this clonotype. In addition, the sample was reused for a study of yellow fever vaccine responses in identical twins.

The sequenced sample was PBMCs. This chain connects TRBV7-3 to TRBJ2-5; no reliable D call. The sequence derives from a woman younger than 35 in good health. The CDR3 reads CASSLNVADQETQYF. In DNA, the CDR3 is TGTGCCAGCAGCCTTAACGTTGCAGATCAAGAGACCCAGTACTTC.